One and the same sample provided the 15 T cell receptor beta chains below, sequenced in a study of blood T cell repertoires in COVID-19. The repertoire was sequenced with immunoSEQ multiplex PCR; TCRdb's copy has only in-frame clones and lacks some. Of some 170,000 clones listed, around four fifths were seen once; the top ten hold about 10%. The source material was peripheral blood. The receptors stem from an elderly woman with active or convalescent COVID-19.

For this clone: The same CDR3 can be traced to other DNA sequences in this sample. The chain carries TRBV19 and TRBJ1-1; possibly TRBD1 for D (6 bases). V lost 5 bases, J lost 2 bases, and 9 bases lay in between. CDR1 LNHDA and CDR2 SQIVND come from the germline V gene (reference sequence). This CDR3 is 13 amino acids long. The CDR3 DNA sequence: TGTGCCAGTAGTTTACAGGGAAACACTGAAGCTTTCTTT. Translating gives CASSLQGNTEAFF.

This chain joins TRBV18 and TRBJ1-1, with D maybe TRBD1 (6 bases). Germline CDR1 and CDR2: KGHSH and LQKENI. The CDR3 has 15 residues. The V end was cut by 3 bases, the J end by 3 bases, with 14 bases between. The CDR3 spells CASSPKAGQHTEAFF. The DNA for the CDR3 is TGTGCCAGCTCACCGAAAGCTGGACAGCACACTGAAGCTTTCTTT.

The rearrangement links TRBV2 to TRBJ1-2; 7 positions match TRBD1. This CDR3 spans 13 amino acids. Germline V CDR1 and CDR2: SNHLY, FYNNEI. The J segment lost 12 bases and the V segment lost 6 bases, leaving 13 bases of the junction unmatched. CDR3 amino acids: CASREGAAFSDTF. The CDR3 bases are TGTGCCAGCAGAGAGGGGGCCGCCTTTAGTGACACCTTC.

On this clone itself: Different DNA sequences within this sample yield the same CDR3. The rearrangement joins TRBV5-6 to TRBJ2-5; maybe TRBD2 (5 bases). This CDR3 has 13 amino acids. V was shortened by 4 bases and J by 1 base, with 8 bases between the two germline ends. Germline CDR1 reads SGHDT; CDR2 reads YYEEEE. The DNA for the CDR3 is TGTGCCAGCAGCCTGGGAGCCCAAGAGACCCAGTACTTC. Protein product: CASSLGAQETQYF.

The V gene is TRBV10-3, the J gene TRBJ2-1; a weak D match, TRBD2 (6 bases). CDR3 size: 12 residues. CDR1 and CDR2 (germline): ENHRY, SYGVKD. The CDR3 sequence: CAATGVIGEQFF. The CDR3 DNA sequence: TGTGCGGCGACGGGGGTAATCGGTGAGCAGTTCTTC.

V is TRBV5-1 and J is TRBJ1-1, with a weak D call TRBD1 (6 bases). The V gene's germline CDR1 is SGHRS and CDR2 YFSETQ. The V end lost 4 bases, the J end lost 0 bases, and 10 bases lay between the germline ends. The CDR3 is made up of 14 amino acids. CDR3 loop: CASSIGQLNTEAFF. As DNA, the CDR3 is TGCGCCAGCAGCATAGGACAGCTGAACACTGAAGCTTTCTTT.

The rearrangement joins TRBV5-1 to TRBJ1-2; 9 positions agree with TRBD1. The CDR3 is 13 amino acids. Trimming cost V 0 bases and J 9 bases; bases outside gene matches: 3. CDR1 and CDR2 from the germline V gene are SGHRS and YFSETQ. CDR3 sequence reads: CASSLEGQGSYTF. The CDR3 coding sequence is TGCGCCAGCAGCTTGGAGGGACAGGGAAGCTACACCTTC.

The V call is TRBV20-1, the J call TRBJ2-2; D uncertain. This CDR3 is built from 13 residues. Trimming cost V 3 bases and J 7 bases, with 12 bases left between them. Germline V gene sequence: CDR1 DFQATT, CDR2 SNEGSKA (reference sequence). In nucleotides, the CDR3 is TGCAGTGCTAGTCGGGTTTTTGACGGGGAGCTGTTTTTT. Translation: CSASRVFDGELFF.

The chain uses TRBV3-1 (or the pseudogene TRBV3-2) and TRBJ1-3; D is undetermined. The V and J ends lost 6 bases and 1 base respectively, with 7 bases between them. CDR1 is LGHDT and CDR2 is YNNKEL in the germline V gene (reference sequence). CDR3 size: 13 residues. The CDR3 spells CASRQQSGNTIYF. The CDR3 region has the DNA TGTGCCAGCAGACAGCAATCTGGAAACACCATATATTTT.

The V call is TRBV6-2 or TRBV6-3, the J call TRBJ1-5, with D possibly TRBD1 on 6 matching bases. This CDR3 spans 15 amino acids. V was clipped by 4 bases and J by 4 bases, with 14 bases between them. Per germline, CDR1 MNHEY and CDR2 SVGEGT. The CDR3 DNA follows: TGTGCCAGCAGTTGGAATCAGGGGCCAAATCAGCCCCAGCATTTT. Translation gives CASSWNQGPNQPQHF.

The chain links TRBV6-5 to TRBJ1-5; D is perhaps TRBD1 (6 bases). Germline CDR1 is MNHEY and CDR2 is SVGAGI. There are 14 residues in the CDR3. Trimming took 2 bases from V and 5 from J, leaving 10 bases between them. The CDR3 loop is CASSYRAGDQPQHF. In DNA, the CDR3 is TGTGCCAGCAGTTACAGGGCAGGGGATCAGCCCCAGCATTTT.

This clone occurred once. The V gene is TRBV10-3, the J gene TRBJ1-4, with D unresolved. CDR3 length: 14 residues. Germline lookup yields CDR1 ENHRY and CDR2 SYGVKD. V was pared by 3 bases and J by 4 bases, with 9 bases between. The CDR3 region has the DNA TGTGCCATCAGTGACTTGCTCAGTAATGAAAAACTGTTTTTT. It codes for CAISDLLSNEKLFF.

The chain recombines TRBV5-1 with TRBJ1-1; 7 nucleotides align to TRBD1. V trimming: 4 bases; J trimming: 5 bases; junction bases outside the gene matches: 14. This CDR3 region has 16 residues. Germline V CDR1 and CDR2: SGHRS, YFSETQ. The CDR3, as DNA: TGCGCCAGCAGCCTCCAGGGGCAGGGGGAAGGGACTGAAGCTTTCTTT. Protein product: CASSLQGQGEGTEAFF.

This chain connects TRBV9 to TRBJ2-3; 11 nucleotides align to TRBD2. The CDR3 runs to 15 residues. The ends lost 4 bases at V and 2 bases at J; junction bases unmatched: 3. CDR1 and CDR2 from the germline V gene are SGDLS and YYNGEE. The CDR3 reads CASSLAGGLTDTQYF. DNA of the CDR3: TGTGCCAGCAGCCTAGCGGGGGGCCTCACAGATACGCAGTATTTT.

The V call is TRBV2, the J call TRBJ1-1, with D uncertain. V dropped 7 bases and J dropped 2 bases, with 17 bases sitting between them. Germline CDR1 reads SNHLY; CDR2 reads FYNNEI. The length of the CDR3 is 15 residues. The CDR3 bases are TGTGCCAGCACGGAGGAACACTCATATAACACTGAAGCTTTCTTT. It translates to CASTEEHSYNTEAFF.